This note documents a single TCR beta chain sequence. Its specific antigen is unknown. One base away there is no much larger clone; base qualities are not given. Each clonotype received, on average, around 9.6x coverage in deep resolution sequencing performed on a MiSeq, where the target depth lay between 1 in 1 million and 1 in 200,000 T cells. The immunoSEQ hsTCRB Kit was used to generate the TCR beta libraries. The original pipeline was this. The data were analyzed with ImmunoSEQ Analyzer and ImmunoSEQ Data Assistant, and V, D and J gene assignments followed IMGT definitions. Clonality was computed as one minus normalized Shannon entropy of productive rearrangement frequencies, ranging from 0 to 1. Only overrepresented clonotypes making up at least 0.05% of each patient's repertoire were included in the public clonotype analysis. Repertoires from thirteen age-matched healthy donors in immuneACCESS were used as clonality controls. TCRdb provides this immuneACCESS table in a form limited to in-frame rearrangements. Some clones are lacking; in checked studies, under half of them reflect an unresolved V gene, and why the rest are absent is not known. The DNA was the basis for D and trimming; V, J and clone size are from that table. Counted in this sample were some 98,000 clones; approximately 82% of them appeared once. The ten top clones hold under 35% of the sample.

The time point label corresponds to: approximately eleven months on ibrutinib. For TCR beta library preparation, about 2 micrograms of genomic DNA was extracted from cryopreserved PBMCs. High-throughput TCR beta sequencing was performed on longitudinal blood samples from CLL patients receiving ibrutinib monotherapy. The patients took part in an open-label, single-center phase 2 trial of ibrutinib monotherapy. These data belong to a study of cytotoxic CD8 clonotypes in ibrutinib-treated CLL (TCRdb year 2021). In the study overall: The cohort included roughly 15 treatment-naive and about a dozen relapsed/refractory patients; 17 to 18 were IGHV unmutated. Responses were partial in about 25 patients and complete in 2; after median around 72 months follow-up, some 15 stayed in remission and some twelve progressed. Response samples were taken after a median of approximately 13 months on treatment, ranging from about 6 to 40 months. On average, each sample yielded around 270,000 productive templates and 94,082 productive rearrangements. Of the roughly 86 people in the trial, 26 had longitudinal samples available. Cryopreserved peripheral blood mononuclear cells were obtained before treatment, at response, and at either sustained remission or disease progression. Every remission and progressive disease sample was obtained while ibrutinib was still being received by the patients. General findings and caveats noted by the study authors: Clonality increased at ibrutinib response, stayed stable in sustained remission, and fell back toward baseline at progression. Public clonotypes were rare and either contracted or stayed stable during treatment, and the rise in clonality at ibrutinib response reflected the expansion of private clonotypes. Baseline clonality was found to be higher than that of age-matched healthy donors and was strongly correlated with circulating CD8+ T-cell counts. Sampling times were not matched between sustained-remission and progressing patients, and lymph node repertoires were not studied.

This material consisted of PBMCs, taken after 12 months of ibrutinib treatment. The receptor comes from a human donor with chronic lymphocytic leukemia.

The CDR3 here reads CASSLLAGGHVEQFF. The sequenced DNA: TGTGCCAGCAGCTTACTAGCGGGGGGGCATGTTGAGCAGTTCTTC. The V gene is TRBV7-3 and the J gene is TRBJ2-1, and TRBD2 matches 12 of the central bases. For this chain, trimming is 2 bases at the V end and 9 bases at the J end, and the number of junction bases without a gene match is 5. The germline V gene yields SGHTA for CDR1 and FQGTGA for CDR2. The CDR3 covers 15 residues, taking in both the cysteine and the phenylalanine. The only DNA kept is the CDR3, 45 bases in frame from the first base.